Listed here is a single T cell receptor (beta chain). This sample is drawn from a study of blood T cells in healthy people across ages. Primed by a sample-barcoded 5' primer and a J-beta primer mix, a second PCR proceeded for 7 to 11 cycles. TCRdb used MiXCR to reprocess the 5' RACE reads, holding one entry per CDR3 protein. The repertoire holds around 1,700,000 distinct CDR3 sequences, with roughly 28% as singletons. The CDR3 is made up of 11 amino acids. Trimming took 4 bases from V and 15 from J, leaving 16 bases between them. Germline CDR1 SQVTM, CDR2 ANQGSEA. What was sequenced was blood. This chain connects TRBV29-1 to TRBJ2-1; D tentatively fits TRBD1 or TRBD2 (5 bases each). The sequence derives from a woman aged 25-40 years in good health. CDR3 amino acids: CSVVIGEIRFF. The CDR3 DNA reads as TGCAGCGTTGTGATAGGGGAGATTCGGTTCTTC.